This T cell receptor beta chain was retrieved from a study of shared clonotypes between healthy human individuals. Study results and limitations: Though the depth was large, rarefaction showed that sorted-subset sequencing was incomplete. Clonotypes shared by all four donors outscored non-shared clonotypes in generation probability. Specimens sampled were limited to blood, with tissue repertoires likely differing.

The assay was immunoSEQ multiplex PCR, and TCRdb's table has in-frame clones only and misses some. The table records 170,000 or so clones, 65% to 70% of them present only once. With 4 bases clipped from V and 12 bases from J, the junction kept 8 bases outside the gene matches. The CDR3 spans 14 residues. Germline CDR1 reads SGHVS; CDR2 reads FNYEAQ. At least ten counts were recorded for this clone. Its specificity is unknown. Donors were Caucasian adults residing in Nashville, Tennessee, USA. This TCR came from a man in his thirties or forties in good health. The rearrangement joins TRBV7-6 to TRBJ2-1, with 11 bases aligning to TRBD2. Material: memory CD4+ T cells sorted from blood. Subset of the sample: CD45RA-negative fraction. CDR3 sequence: CASSSTSGSFGQFF. CDR3 DNA sequence: TGTGCCAGCAGCTCAACTAGCGGGAGTTTCGGGCAGTTCTTC. Drawing the rest from reference TRBV7-6 and TRBJ2-1, the complete variable domain is GAGVSQSPRYKVTKRGQDVALRCDPISGHVSLYWYRQALGQGPEFLTYFNYEAQQDKSGLPNDRFSAERPEGSISTLTIQRTEQRDSAMYRCASSSTSGSFGQFFGPGTRLTVL.